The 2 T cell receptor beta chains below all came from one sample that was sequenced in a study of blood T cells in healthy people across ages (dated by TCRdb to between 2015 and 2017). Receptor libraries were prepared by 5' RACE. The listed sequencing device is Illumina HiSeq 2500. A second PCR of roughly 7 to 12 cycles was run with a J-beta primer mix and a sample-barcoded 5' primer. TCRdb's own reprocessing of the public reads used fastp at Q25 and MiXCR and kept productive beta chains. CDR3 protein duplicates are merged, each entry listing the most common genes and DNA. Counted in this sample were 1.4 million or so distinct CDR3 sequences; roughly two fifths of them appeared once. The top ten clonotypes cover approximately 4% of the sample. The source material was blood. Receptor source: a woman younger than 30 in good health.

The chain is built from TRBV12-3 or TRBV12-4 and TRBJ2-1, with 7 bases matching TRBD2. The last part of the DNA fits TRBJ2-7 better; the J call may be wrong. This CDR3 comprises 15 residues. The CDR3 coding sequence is TGTGCCAGCAGCCTAACTAGCGCCTCCTACAATGAGCAGTACTTC. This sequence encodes CASSLTSASYNEQYF.

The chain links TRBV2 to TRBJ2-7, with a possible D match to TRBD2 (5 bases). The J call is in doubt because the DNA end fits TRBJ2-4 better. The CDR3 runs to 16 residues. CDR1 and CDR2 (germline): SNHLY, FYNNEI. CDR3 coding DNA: TGTGCCAGCAGTGAGAGGGTGGGTGGGGCCAAAAACATTCAGTACTTC. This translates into CASSERVGGAKNIQYF.